The 28 T cell receptor beta chains listed next were all sequenced from one sample in a study of CXCR3-negative and CXCR3-positive naive CD8 T cells. It was by 5' RACE with UMI labels that the TRB cDNA libraries were prepared. TCRdb reprocessed the 5' RACE reads and reports one entry per CDR3 protein, with no DNA. The sample features around 50,000 distinct CDR3 sequences, with 23% in its top ten. Material for sequencing was memory CD8+ T cells from blood. These receptors came from a human donor in good health. Some clones in this sample may be carry-over from other donors' samples.

The gene calls are TRBV12-3 or TRBV12-4 and TRBJ2-5. The CDR3 consists of 13 residues. The CDR3 protein is CASGPRDQETQYF.

The J gene is TRBJ2-3, the V gene TRBV4-3; TCRdb designates TRBD2, a call that cannot be tested without DNA. Germline lookup yields CDR1 LGHNA and CDR2 YSLEER. The CDR3 loop spans 16 amino acids. The CDR3 sequence is CASSLLASGDTDTQYF.

This chain connects TRBV20-1 to TRBJ2-7. The germline V gene has CDR1 DFQATT and CDR2 SNEGSKA (reference sequence). The CDR3 is 12 amino acids. The CDR3 sequence: CSAIVSETEQYF.

This chain joins TRBV9 and TRBJ1-1. In germline, CDR1 is SGDLS, CDR2 YYNGEE. The CDR3 loop spans 13 amino acids. The CDR3 spells CASSVGTFTEAFF.

The V and J genes are TRBV3-1 and TRBJ1-6; TCRdb picks TRBD1, but there is no DNA to check that call. The CDR3 sequence is 14 residues long. Germline assignment: CDR1 LGHDT and CDR2 YNNKEL (reference sequence). The CDR3 reads CASSQTGGNSPLHF.

V and J are TRBV6-5 and TRBJ1-3; TCRdb designates TRBD1, a call that cannot be tested without DNA. Germline CDR1 MNHEY, CDR2 SVGAGI. The CDR3 length is 14 residues. The CDR3 sequence is CASSRGTEGDTIYF.

The V gene is TRBV6-5, the J gene TRBJ1-6. Germline V CDR1 and CDR2: MNHEY, SVGAGI. There are 14 residues in the CDR3. The CDR3 region is CASRSGRFNSPLHF.

The rearrangement uses TRBV6-1 and TRBJ2-1; the D call from TCRdb, TRBD1, cannot be confirmed without DNA. CDR1 and CDR2 from the germline V gene are MNHNS and SASEGT. The CDR3 totals 14 residues. The CDR3 loop is CASSRDSEGNEQFF.

The genes are TRBV5-1 and TRBJ2-1; lacking DNA, the TRBD2 call made by TCRdb goes unchecked. CDR3 length: 18 residues. Germline values: CDR1 SGHRS, CDR2 YFSETQ. The chain's CDR3 is CASSLSSGSGGYYNEQFF.

V usage is TRBV30 and J usage is TRBJ2-1; checking the TCRdb D call of TRBD1 is not possible without DNA. Germline V gene sequence: CDR1 GTSNPN, CDR2 SVGIG (reference sequence). The CDR3 spans 14 residues. The CDR3 loop reads CAWFPGGAYNEQFF. Filled out from reference TRBV30 and TRBJ2-1, the complete variable domain reads SQTIHQWPATLVQPVGSPLSLECTVEGTSNPNLYWYRQAAGRGLQLLFYSVGIGQISSEVPQNLSASRPQDRQFILSSKKLLLSDSGFYLCAWFPGGAYNEQFFGPGTRLTVL.

The rearrangement uses TRBV20-1 and TRBJ1-5; TCRdb lists TRBD1, though no DNA is available to test this call. CDR1 is DFQATT, CDR2 SNEGSKA, per germline (reference sequence). CDR3 length: 14 amino acids. The CDR3 is CSARDDRGTQPQHF.

This chain uses TRBV21-1 with TRBJ2-7; the D gene TCRdb calls, TRBD1, cannot be checked with no DNA. TRBV21-1 is reported as a pseudogene. This CDR3 is built from 14 residues. The CDR3 sequence: CASSKGDRGYEQYF.

This chain links TRBV29-1 with TRBJ1-2. The CDR3 extends over 13 amino acids. The V gene's germline CDR1 is SQVTM and CDR2 ANQGSEA. The CDR3 reads CSVDGREDYGYTF.

The rearrangement uses TRBV24-1 and TRBJ2-5. From germline, CDR1 is KGHDR and CDR2 SFDVKD. The CDR3 loop spans 12 amino acids. CDR3 sequence: CATSDLRLTQYF.

The rearrangement joins TRBV5-5 to TRBJ1-4; the TCRdb D gene call, TRBD1, has no DNA to confirm it. This CDR3 is 15 amino acids long. CDR1 is SGHKS and CDR2 is YYEKEE in the germline V gene (reference sequence). CDR3 sequence: CASSRLGGANEKLFF.

The chain employs TRBV5-1 and TRBJ2-1; the D call of TRBD1 rests on TCRdb alone, since no DNA is present to check it. Germline CDR1 is SGHRS and CDR2 is YFSETQ. This CDR3 is 12 amino acids long. This chain's CDR3 is CASSADRNEQFF.

The CDR3 sequence: CASSWTGPEAFF. This chain connects TRBV5-6 to TRBJ1-1; TCRdb gives TRBD1 as the D gene, but with no DNA this cannot be confirmed. Germline lookup yields CDR1 SGHDT and CDR2 YYEEEE. The CDR3 has 12 amino acids.

The chain carries TRBV19 and TRBJ2-1; without DNA, the TCRdb call of TRBD1 cannot be checked. Germline values: CDR1 LNHDA, CDR2 SQIVND (reference sequence). This CDR3 spans 11 amino acids. The CDR3 reads CASRTGNEQFF. The full variable domain, rest sourced from reference TRBV19 and TRBJ2-1, is DGGITQSPKYLFRKEGQNVTLSCEQNLNHDAMYWYRQDPGQGLRLIYYSQIVNDFQKGDIAEGYSVSREKKESFPLTVTSAQKNPTAFYLCASRTGNEQFFGPGTRLTVL.

V usage is TRBV5-1 and J usage is TRBJ2-3. The length of the CDR3 is 14 residues. Germline loops: CDR1 SGHRS, CDR2 YFSETQ. The CDR3: CASSLRTSTEAQYF.

This sequence joins TRBV7-3 and TRBJ1-1; no DNA is available, so the TRBD1 call from TCRdb remains unchecked. This CDR3 is built from 15 residues. CDR1 is SGHTA, CDR2 FQGTGA, per germline. CDR3 residues: CASSLEDRANTEAFF.

This chain joins TRBV29-1 and TRBJ2-5; TCRdb indicates TRBD1, and absent DNA this call remains unverified. The CDR3 has 13 amino acids. Looked up from germline, CDR1 is SQVTM and CDR2 is ANQGSEA. Here the CDR3 reads CSSTGTMGETQYF. The entire variable domain, with the rest obtained from reference TRBV29-1 and TRBJ2-5, is as follows: SAVISQKPSRDICQRGTSLTIQCQVDSQVTMMFWYRQQPGQSLTLIATANQGSEATYESGFVIDKFPISRPNLTFSTLTVSNMSPEDSSIYLCSSTGTMGETQYFGPGTRLLVL.

The chain is built from TRBV29-1 and TRBJ2-3. Germline V gene sequence: CDR1 SQVTM, CDR2 ANQGSEA. The length of the CDR3 is 12 residues. The CDR3 here is CSVEPGQDTQYF.

This sequence joins TRBV5-1 and TRBJ2-4; the D gene TCRdb calls, TRBD2, cannot be checked with no DNA. CDR3 size: 19 residues. Germline assignment: CDR1 SGHRS and CDR2 YFSETQ. This CDR3 is CASSQGLADDFNAKNIQYF.

The chain joins TRBV5-1 to TRBJ1-1; TCRdb outputs TRBD1, but without DNA this stays unchecked. Germline V gene data show CDR1 as SGHRS and CDR2 as YFSETQ. This CDR3 has 16 residues. The CDR3 region is CASSLASTGRNTEAFF.

The chain combines TRBV29-1 with TRBJ2-1; no DNA is available, so the TRBD1 call from TCRdb remains unchecked. CDR1 and CDR2 from the germline V gene are SQVTM and ANQGSEA. The CDR3 runs to 14 residues. The CDR3 spells CSVAVPGKSNEQFF.

V is TRBV29-1 and J is TRBJ2-1. This CDR3 is built from 15 residues. The germline CDR1 and CDR2 sequences are SQVTM and ANQGSEA. CDR3 amino acids: CSVGGQVGSYNEQFF.

The rearrangement joins TRBV19 to TRBJ1-6; the D call of TRBD1 rests on TCRdb alone, since no DNA is present to check it. Germline lookup yields CDR1 LNHDA and CDR2 SQIVND (reference sequence). The CDR3 is 14 amino acids. This CDR3 is CASSSGTGNSPLHF. Looking up the rest from reference TRBV19 and TRBJ1-6 gives the full variable domain: DGGITQSPKYLFRKEGQNVTLSCEQNLNHDAMYWYRQDPGQGLRLIYYSQIVNDFQKGDIAEGYSVSREKKESFPLTVTSAQKNPTAFYLCASSSGTGNSPLHFGNGTRLTVT.

V gene TRBV7-6 combines with J gene TRBJ2-7; TCRdb's D gene call, TRBD2, goes unchecked for lack of DNA. This CDR3 is 14 amino acids long. CDR1 and CDR2 from the germline V gene are SGHVS and FNYEAQ. CDR3 protein: CASSLLAGENEQYF.